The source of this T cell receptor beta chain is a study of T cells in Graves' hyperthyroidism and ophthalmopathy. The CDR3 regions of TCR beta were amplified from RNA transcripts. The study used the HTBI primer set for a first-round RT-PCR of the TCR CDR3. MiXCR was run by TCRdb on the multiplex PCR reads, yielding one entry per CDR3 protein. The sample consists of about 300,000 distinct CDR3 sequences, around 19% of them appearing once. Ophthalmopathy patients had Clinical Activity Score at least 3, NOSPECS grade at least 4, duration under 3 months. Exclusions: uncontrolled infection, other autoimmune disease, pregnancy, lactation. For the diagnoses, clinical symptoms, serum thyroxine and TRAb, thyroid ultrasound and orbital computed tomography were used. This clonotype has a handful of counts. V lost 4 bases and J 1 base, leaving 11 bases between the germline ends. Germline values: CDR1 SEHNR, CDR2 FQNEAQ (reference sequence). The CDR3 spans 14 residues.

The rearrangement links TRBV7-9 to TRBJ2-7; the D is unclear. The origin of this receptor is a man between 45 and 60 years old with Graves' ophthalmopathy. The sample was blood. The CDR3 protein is CASSSPLSSYEQYF. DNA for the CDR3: TGTGCCAGCAGCTCCCCCCTCTCGTCCTACGAGCAGTACTTC.